One and the same sample provided the 18 T cell receptor beta chains below, sequenced in a study of T cell repertoires in cytomegalovirus infection. TCRdb analysed the reads with MiXCR anew, one entry per CDR3 protein. The sample has almost 500,000 distinct CDR3 sequences; about 11% are singletons. Sequenced: PBMCs. Receptors were obtained from a human donor in good health (CMV status not recorded). Some clones in this sample may be carry-over from other donors' samples.

This clonotype was counted between two and nine times. The chain joins TRBV3-1 to TRBJ1-2; TRBD1 might be the D (5 bases). Trimming pared 3 bases from V and 3 bases from J, leaving 11 bases between. The germline CDR1 and CDR2 sequences are LGHDT and YNNKEL (reference sequence). This CDR3 region has 14 residues. The CDR3: CASSQGRMDYGYTF. For the CDR3, the DNA is TGTGCCAGCAGCCAGGGGCGGATGGACTATGGCTACACCTTC.

This clonotype was detected many times. CDR3 coding DNA: TGTGCCAGCAGTTTAAATCCGGCGAATGAAGCTTTCTTT. As protein: CASSLNPANEAFF. This rearrangement joins TRBV12-3 or TRBV12-4 to TRBJ1-1; D ambiguous. This CDR3 is built from 13 residues. The V gene lost 2 bases and the J gene lost 7 bases, with 11 bases spanning the gap.

This clonotype was picked up many times. This chain uses TRBV11-2 with TRBJ1-2; TRBD1 might be the D (5 bases). CDR1 SGHAT and CDR2 FQNNGV come from the germline V gene. The CDR3 loop spans 13 amino acids. Trimming took 7 bases from V and 8 from J, leaving 17 bases between them. CDR3 sequence (DNA): TGTGCCAGCACCCTACCGGGGCCAGGGGGCTACACCTTC. Protein product: CASTLPGPGGYTF.

This clonotype was seen ten or more times. This sequence joins TRBV12-3 or TRBV12-4 and TRBJ2-1; 7 bases agree with TRBD1. Germline trimming cut 3 bases from V and 3 bases from J; bases unmatched to any gene: 5. The CDR3 runs to 15 residues. CDR3 sequence reads: CASSFSAGGYNEQFF. The DNA for the CDR3 is TGTGCCAGCAGTTTTTCCGCAGGGGGCTACAATGAGCAGTTCTTC.

This clonotype was detected many times. V and J are TRBV11-2 and TRBJ1-6; 7 nucleotides match TRBD1. The CDR3 sequence is 17 residues long. Unmatched junction bases numbered 18, after V lost 6 bases and J lost 10 bases. The V gene's germline CDR1 is SGHAT and CDR2 FQNNGV. CDR3 residues: CASRRWTGEQGESPLHF. CDR3 DNA sequence: TGTGCCAGCAGGAGATGGACAGGCGAGCAGGGGGAGTCACCCCTCCACTTT.

Many counts were recorded for this clonotype. The V and J genes are TRBV2 and TRBJ1-1; a possible D gene is TRBD1 (5 bases). V lost 3 bases and J 5 bases, leaving 16 bases between the germline ends. The germline CDR1 and CDR2 sequences are SNHLY and FYNNEI. The CDR3 totals 15 residues. The CDR3 coding sequence is TGTGCCAGCAGTGATCGGGGGAGGGAAGGTACTGAAGCTTTCTTT. Protein product: CASSDRGREGTEAFF.

This clonotype was recorded many times. The chain employs TRBV28 and TRBJ2-1; 8 positions agree with TRBD2. V was clipped by 6 bases and J by 6 bases; unmatched bases: 13. The CDR3 loop spans 16 amino acids. Per germline, CDR1 MDHEN and CDR2 SYDVKM. The CDR3 DNA sequence: TGTGCCAGCAGCGTCGGCTTCAGCGGGAGTATCAATGAGCAGTTCTTC. Its translation is CASSVGFSGSINEQFF.

This clonotype was seen ten or more times. The gene calls are TRBV15 and TRBJ1-4; the match to TRBD1 covers 7 bases. The CDR3 spans 16 residues. In germline, CDR1 is LNHNV, CDR2 YYDKDF (reference sequence). The J segment lost 4 bases and the V segment lost 0 bases, leaving 5 bases of the junction unmatched. CDR3 DNA sequence: TGTGCCACCAGCAGAGAGATGACAGGGATTAATGAAAAACTGTTTTTT. Encoded protein: CATSREMTGINEKLFF. The whole variable domain, remainder taken from reference TRBV15 and TRBJ1-4, is DAMVIQNPRYQVTQFGKPVTLSCSQTLNHNVMYWYQQKSSQAPKLLFHYYDKDFNNEADTPDNFQSRRPNTSFCFLDIRSPGLGDTAMYLCATSREMTGINEKLFFGSGTQLSVL.

The V and J genes are TRBV10-3 and TRBJ2-4; 10 bases fit TRBD2. Germline loops: CDR1 ENHRY, CDR2 SYGVKD. V trimming: 0 bases; J trimming: 3 bases; junction bases outside the gene matches: 5. This CDR3 has 17 residues. This CDR3 reads CAISESPRTSGKNIQYF. In nucleotides, the CDR3 is TGTGCCATCAGTGAGTCGCCCCGGACTAGCGGCAAAAACATTCAGTACTTC.

This clonotype was seen more than once but under ten times. The rearrangement joins TRBV5-4 to TRBJ1-4; TRBD1 is a possible D gene (6 bases). V lost 2 bases to trimming and J lost 7 bases, with 12 bases between them. Germline CDR1 and CDR2: SGHNT and YYREEE (reference sequence). There are 14 residues in the CDR3. CDR3 nucleotide sequence: TGTGCCAGCAGCTTTAGGGGGGACGGTGAAAAACTGTTTTTT. This sequence encodes CASSFRGDGEKLFF. Combining the CDR3 with reference TRBV5-4 and TRBJ1-4 gives the whole variable domain ETGVTQSPTHLIKTRGQQVTLRCSSQSGHNTVSWYQQALGQGPQFIFQYYREEENGRGNFPPRFSGLQFPNYSSELNVNALELDDSALYLCASSFRGDGEKLFFGSGTQLSVL.

This clonotype was recorded at least ten times. The rearrangement joins TRBV7-6 to TRBJ1-1, with D uncertain. Germline CDR1 reads SGHVS; CDR2 reads FNYEAQ. Trimming stripped 5 bases from V and 1 base from J, with 8 bases between. The CDR3 sequence is 13 residues long. This CDR3 reads CASSPLENTEAFF. The CDR3, as DNA: TGTGCCAGCAGCCCCCTGGAGAACACTGAAGCTTTCTTT.

This clonotype has ten or more counts. The rearrangement uses TRBV7-9 and TRBJ2-3; D might be TRBD2 (7 bases). The V and J ends lost 0 bases and 8 bases respectively, with 18 bases between them. The CDR3 covers 16 residues. Germline-derived CDR1 and CDR2 are SEHNR and FQNEAQ (reference sequence). The CDR3, as DNA: TGTGCCAGCAGCTTAGCCGGGGCGCGGGGGCTCGGTACGCAGTATTTT. Residues: CASSLAGARGLGTQYF.

In this sample, this clonotype turned up many times. The V call is TRBV29-1, the J call TRBJ1-3; D perhaps matches TRBD1 (5 bases). The V and J ends lost 6 bases and 2 bases respectively, with 8 bases between them. The length of the CDR3 is 12 residues. Germline CDR1 reads SQVTM; CDR2 reads ANQGSEA. Here the CDR3 reads CSVRGAGNTIYF. In DNA form, the CDR3 reads TGCAGCGTCCGGGGCGCTGGAAACACCATATATTTT.

The chain carries TRBV6-6 and TRBJ1-6; 7 bases line up with TRBD1. The CDR3 consists of 15 residues. After removal of 0 bases from V and 7 bases from J, the junction contained 3 bases not matched to a gene. CDR1 and CDR2 (germline): MNHNY, SVGAGI (reference sequence). Here the CDR3 DNA reads TGTGCCAGCAGTTACTCGACAGGGTACAATTCACCCCTCCACTTT. It translates to CASSYSTGYNSPLHF.

This clonotype was observed many times. This chain uses TRBV5-5 with TRBJ2-2, with D tentatively TRBD2 (5 bases). Germline V gene lookup returns CDR1 SGHKS and CDR2 YYEKEE (reference sequence). Trimming took off 4 bases at V and 3 bases at J, with 13 bases between the two ends. CDR3 length equals 15 residues. The CDR3 loop reads CASSREGSDTGELFF. CDR3 in DNA: TGTGCCAGCAGCCGGGAAGGGTCGGACACCGGGGAGCTGTTTTTT.

V is TRBV20-1 and J is TRBJ1-1, with a possible D match to TRBD1 (6 bases). V was trimmed by 2 bases and J by 12 bases, leaving 13 bases between them. Germline CDR1 reads DFQATT; CDR2 reads SNEGSKA (reference sequence). The CDR3 covers 11 residues. CDR3 bases: TGCAGTGCTAGAAGGGGGAGAGGGACTTTCTTT. It translates to CSARRGRGTFF.

This clonotype was recorded many times. The gene calls are TRBV20-1 and TRBJ2-5, with D perhaps TRBD1 or TRBD2 (5 bases each). Germline assignment: CDR1 DFQATT and CDR2 SNEGSKA (reference sequence). V lost 1 base to trimming and J lost 2 bases, with 11 bases between them. The CDR3 contains 14 residues. CDR3 loop: CSARARGDQETQYF. CDR3 in DNA: TGCAGTGCTAGAGCTAGGGGAGATCAAGAGACCCAGTACTTC.

The chain joins TRBV3-1 to TRBJ2-7; no clear D gene. V gave up 4 bases and J gave up 4 bases, with 11 bases separating them. Germline V lookup: CDR1 LGHDT, CDR2 YNNKEL (reference sequence). CDR3 length equals 13 residues. The CDR3: CASSLQVGYEQYF. The DNA for the CDR3 is TGTGCCAGCAGCCTTCAAGTGGGGTACGAGCAGTACTTC.